This T cell receptor beta chain was observed in a study of blood T cell repertoires in COVID-19. Study in general: Spain, Italy and the United States supplied samples that represented acute and convalescent COVID-19.

CDR3 length: 15 amino acids. The J segment lost 1 base and the V segment lost 5 bases, leaving 8 bases of the junction unmatched. Germline V gene sequence: CDR1 SGHRS, CDR2 YFSETQ. In Seattle, patients joined the study during active infection and were tracked longitudinally. Authors' data handling: Reference gene primer amplification gave estimated nucleated cell counts. Produced via immunoSEQ multiplex PCR; TCRdb's table is partial and in-frame only. V and J calls and clone size come straight from that table; D and trimming were deduced from the DNA. The top ten clones hold about 4.5% of a sample with 150,000 or so clones, more than 85% of them seen once.

This TCR was recovered from a man aged 60 to 75 with COVID-19, enrolled during active disease. The chain links TRBV5-1 to TRBJ2-5; 7 nucleotides agree with TRBD1. Sequenced input: peripheral blood. CDR3 residues: CASSLGTALQETQYF. The CDR3 region has the DNA TGCGCCAGCAGTTTAGGGACAGCGCTCCAAGAGACCCAGTACTTC. Combining the CDR3 with reference TRBV5-1 and TRBJ2-5 gives the whole variable domain KAGVTQTPRYLIKTRGQQVTLSCSPISGHRSVSWYQQTPGQGLQFLFEYFSETQRNKGNFPGRFSGRQFSNSRSEMNVSTLELGDSALYLCASSLGTALQETQYFGPGTRLLVL.